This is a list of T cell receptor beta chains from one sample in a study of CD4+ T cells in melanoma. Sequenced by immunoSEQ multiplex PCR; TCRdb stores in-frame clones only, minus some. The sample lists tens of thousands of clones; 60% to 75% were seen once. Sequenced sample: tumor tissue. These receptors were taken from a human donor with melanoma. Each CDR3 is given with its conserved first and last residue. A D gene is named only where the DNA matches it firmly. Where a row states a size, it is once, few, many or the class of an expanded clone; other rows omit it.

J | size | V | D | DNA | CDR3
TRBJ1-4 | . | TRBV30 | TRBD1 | TGTGCCTGGAGTGATAGTTTCAGGGGGAATGAAAAACTGTTTTTT | CAWSDSFRGNEKLFF
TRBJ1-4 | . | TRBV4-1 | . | TGCGCCAGCAATGGAGAGGAGGTTGAAAAACTGTTTTTT | CASNGEEVEKLFF
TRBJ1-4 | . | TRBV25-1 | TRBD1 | TGTGCCAGCAGAGGGCAGGGGGATGAAAAACTGTTTTTT | CASRGQGDEKLFF
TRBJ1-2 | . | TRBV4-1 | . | TGCGCCAGCAGCCAAGATAGGGGGGAAAACTATGGCTACACCTTC | CASSQDRGENYGYTF
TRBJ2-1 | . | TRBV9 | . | TGTGCCAGCAGCGCATCCCCGGGGGGCCACAATGAGCAGTTCTTC | CASSASPGGHNEQFF
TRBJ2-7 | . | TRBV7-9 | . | TGTGCCAGCAGCTTAGGGGTTAACTACTACGAGCAGTACTTC | CASSLGVNYYEQYF
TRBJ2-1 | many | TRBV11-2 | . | TGTGCCAGCAGCTTAAACAGGGATCTCCGAGGGGAGCAGTTCTTC | CASSLNRDLRGEQFF
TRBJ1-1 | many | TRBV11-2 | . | TGTGCCAGCAGCTTAGGGGACCTGAACACTGAAGCTTTCTTT | CASSLGDLNTEAFF
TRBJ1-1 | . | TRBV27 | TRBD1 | TGTGCCAGCAGTGGAACGGGACAGGGGGCCAACACTGAAGCTTTCTTT | CASSGTGQGANTEAFF
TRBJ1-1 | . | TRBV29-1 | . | TGCAGCGTTGGGGCAGGGCGGTCTGAAGCTTTCTTT | CSVGAGRSEAFF
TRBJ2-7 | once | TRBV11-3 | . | TGTGCCAGCAGCTTAGGAGGACAGGCGGGATACGAGCAGTACTTC | CASSLGGQAGYEQYF
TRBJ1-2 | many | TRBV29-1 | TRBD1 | TGCAGCGTCCCCCCGGGACAGGCCGACTATGGCTACACCTTC | CSVPPGQADYGYTF
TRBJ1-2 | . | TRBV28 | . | TGTGCCAGCAGTTTTCCGGGCAGCTATGGCTACACCTTC | CASSFPGSYGYTF
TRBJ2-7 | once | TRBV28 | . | TGTGCCAGCAGTTCAAACTACGAGCAGTACTTC | CASSSNYEQYF
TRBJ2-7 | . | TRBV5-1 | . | TGCGCCAGCAGCTTGGAGCCAGGAAGCTCCTACGAGCAGTACTTC | CASSLEPGSSYEQYF
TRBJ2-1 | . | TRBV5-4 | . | TGTGCCAGCAGCCCGGACAGCCCAACCTACAATGAGCAGTTCTTC | CASSPDSPTYNEQFF
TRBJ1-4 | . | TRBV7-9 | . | TGTGCCAGCAGCTTGCCCTCAACTAATGAAAAACTGTTTTTT | CASSLPSTNEKLFF
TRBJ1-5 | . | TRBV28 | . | TGTGCCAGCAGTTCTGAGCCCCAACAGCCCCAGCATTTT | CASSSEPQQPQHF
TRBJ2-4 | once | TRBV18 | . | TGTGCCAGCTCACCACCCGAACAGCGAGCCAAAAACATTCAGTACTTC | CASSPPEQRAKNIQYF
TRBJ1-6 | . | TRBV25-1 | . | TGTGCCAGCAGTGAATTAGGAGATTCACCCCTCCACTTT | CASSELGDSPLHF
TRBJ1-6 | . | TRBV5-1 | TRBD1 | TGCGCCAGCAGGCAACAGGGGGCATCTTCACCCCTCCACTTT | CASRQQGASSPLHF
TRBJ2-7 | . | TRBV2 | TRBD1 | TGTGCCAGCAGACCAGGGGGAGAGCAGTACTTC | CASRPGGEQYF
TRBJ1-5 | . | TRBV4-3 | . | TGCGCCAGCAGCCAAGATCCCTCTGCGGGGGGACCCCAGCATTTT | CASSQDPSAGGPQHF
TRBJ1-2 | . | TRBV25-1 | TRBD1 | TGTGCCAGCAGTGAATCTCAGGGGGAAGGCTACACCTTC | CASSESQGEGYTF
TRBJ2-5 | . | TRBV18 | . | TGTGCCAGCTCACTACAGGGTCTCCAAGAGACCCAGTACTTC | CASSLQGLQETQYF
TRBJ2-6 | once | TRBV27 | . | TGTGCCAGCAGTTTATCTATTGGTGGGGCCAACGTCCTGACTTTC | CASSLSIGGANVLTF
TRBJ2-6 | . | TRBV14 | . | TGTGCCAGCAGCCAAGACATGACTGGGGCCAACGTCCTGACTTTC | CASSQDMTGANVLTF
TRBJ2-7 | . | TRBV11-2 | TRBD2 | TGTGCCAGCAGCTCCGGACTAGCGGGCCTTGAGCAGTACTTC | CASSSGLAGLEQYF
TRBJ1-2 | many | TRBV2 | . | TGTGCCAGCAGTGAATCGCAAGGCGGGAGCTATGGCTACACCTTC | CASSESQGGSYGYTF
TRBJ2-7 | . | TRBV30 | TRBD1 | TGTGCCTGGAATACAGGGGCCGCCTACGAGCAGTACTTC | CAWNTGAAYEQYF
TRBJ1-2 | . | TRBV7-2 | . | TGTGCCAGCAGCCCAGGAGAAGGCTACACCTTC | CASSPGEGYTF
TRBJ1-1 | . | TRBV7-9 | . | TGTGCCAGCAGCACAATGACAGGAGGGAACACTGAAGCTTTCTTT | CASSTMTGGNTEAFF
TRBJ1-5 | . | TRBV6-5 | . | TGTGCCAGCAGTTATAACAGCTATAATCAGCCCCAGCATTTT | CASSYNSYNQPQHF
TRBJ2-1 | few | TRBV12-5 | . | TGTGCTAGTGGTTTGGAGGCCAATACGGCGTACAATGAGCAGTTCTTC | CASGLEANTAYNEQFF
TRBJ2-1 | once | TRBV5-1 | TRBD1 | TGCGCCAGCAGCTTGGAGACAGGGGGCTTAAATGAGCAGTTCTTC | CASSLETGGLNEQFF
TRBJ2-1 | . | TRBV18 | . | TGTGCCAGCTCATCCCGGGGAGTGGGCAATGAGCAGTTCTTC | CASSSRGVGNEQFF
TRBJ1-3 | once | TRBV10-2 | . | TGCGCCAGCAGTGAGATAGGGTCTGGAAACACCATATATTTT | CASSEIGSGNTIYF